This T cell receptor (beta chain) was obtained from a study of CD8 T cells in ankylosing spondylitis. Findings and caveats of the study: Enrichment of disease-linked clones was reportedly significant in matched ankylosing spondylitis synovial fluid. Relatively rare in peripheral blood, disease-linked clones were also CD8+. Fewer than 10 highly homologous variants formed a TCR beta motif that appeared characteristic of ankylosing spondylitis blood. Past research had described some motif variants in reactive arthritis synovial fluid and blood.

CDR1 and CDR2 from the germline V gene are LGHNA and YNFKEQ. The CDR3 is 17 residues long. The V and J ends lost 0 bases and 5 bases respectively, with 18 bases between them. This clonotype has at least ten counts. What it recognizes is unknown. Quantitative 5'-RACE was performed with molecular barcodes, and it yielded the TCR beta libraries. TCRdb passed the 5' RACE reads through MiXCR, listing each CDR3 protein once. The table lists 800,000 to 900,000 distinct CDR3 sequences, about 10% of them singletons, with under 0.6% in the top ten. The V call is TRBV4-2, the J call TRBJ2-3; a possible D gene is TRBD2 (7 bases). The sequence came from a male donor with ankylosing spondylitis. The sample comprised blood, either unsorted or a sorted T cell fraction (not recorded which). As DNA, the CDR3 is TGTGCCAGCAGCCAAGATCCTGGGGGGGGGGGCAGAGATACGCAGTATTTT. It translates to CASSQDPGGGGRDTQYF.